The clone carrying this T cell receptor (beta chain) was seen a handful of times. What it binds is not known. The data stem from a study of T and B cells in COVID-19 patients. Study-level information: Active-infection patients were older, median roughly 62 years, than recovered patients, median about 36 years. Comorbidities linked to unfavorable COVID-19 outcome were present in about 90% of the 20 active-infection patients. General study points: Patients with COVID-19 reportedly showed strongly skewed T cell receptor beta variable and joining gene usage.

TRB rearrangements were amplified by multiplex PCR with BIOMED2 TRB-A/B primers. TCRdb used MiXCR to reprocess the multiplex PCR reads, holding one entry per CDR3 protein. Here the sample spans thousands of distinct CDR3 sequences, 27% being singletons. The V segment lost 2 bases and the J segment 7 bases; nucleotides outside the gene matches: 5. The germline gives CDR1 SGHRS, CDR2 YFSETQ. The CDR3 is made up of 15 amino acids. TRB was amplified from around 230-520 ng of blood genomic DNA. This sequence joins TRBV5-1 and TRBJ2-1, with TRBD2 matching over 11 bases. Specimen: blood. The clonotype was recovered from a human donor with active COVID-19. The donor label of this sample is uncertain. The CDR3 region has the DNA TGCGCCAGCAGCTTTAGCGGGAGGGGAGGGAATGAGCAGTTCTTC. This encodes CASSFSGRGGNEQFF.